Listed below are T cell receptor beta chains from one sample, sequenced in a study of early T cells in non-severe SARS-CoV-2 infection. TCRdb reprocessed the 5' RACE reads with MiXCR, giving one entry per CDR3 protein. The sample consists of approximately 64,000 distinct CDR3 sequences, around 21% of them appearing once. The input for sequencing was whole blood, taken at baseline. These receptors were collected from an adult who was a healthcare worker with PCR-confirmed SARS-CoV-2 infection or an uninfected control (not recorded which). Each CDR3 is given with its conserved first and last residue. D genes are given only for firm matches. The listing skips clone size in some rows; elsewhere it reads once, few, many or a size class.

j_gene	d_gene	abundance	v_gene	CDR3nt	CDR3aa
TRBJ1-2	TRBD1	few	TRBV3-1	TGTGCCAGCAGCCAAGAGATCACAGGGGGTTCAATTGGCTACACCTTC	CASSQEITGGSIGYTF
TRBJ1-6	-	few	TRBV5-5	TGTGCCAGCAGCTTTCCGGGGTCTAATAATTCACCCCTCCACTTT	CASSFPGSNNSPLHF
TRBJ1-5	-	-	TRBV19	TGTGCCAGTAGATGGGGTACCAATCAGCCCCAGCATTTT	CASRWGTNQPQHF
TRBJ2-1	TRBD2	-	TRBV5-6	TGTGCCAGCAGCGATATTAAGCGGGGTGAGAATGAGCAGTTCTTC	CASSDIKRGENEQFF
TRBJ2-3	-	few	TRBV7-9	TGTGCCAGCAGCACCAGCACAGATACGCAGTATTTT	CASSTSTDTQYF
TRBJ2-7	-	few	TRBV18	TGTGCCAGCTCACCAGGCTCAGTCGCCTGGGAGCAGTACTTC	CASSPGSVAWEQYF
TRBJ2-5	TRBD2	-	TRBV10-3	TGTGCCATCGCTAGCGGAGCTCAAGAGACCCAGTACTTC	CAIASGAQETQYF
TRBJ2-3	-	-	TRBV7-9	TGTGCCAGCAGACCAACCGGGGACACAGATACGCAGTATTTT	CASRPTGDTDTQYF
TRBJ1-4	-	-	TRBV20-1	TGCAGTGCTAAGGCCCAGTTTTCCGAAAAACTGTTTTTT	CSAKAQFSEKLFF
TRBJ2-7	-	-	TRBV21-1	TGTGCCAGGTATAGACTGCAAGCCGAGCAGTACTTC	CARYRLQAEQYF
TRBJ2-1	TRBD2	many	TRBV15	TGTGCCACCAGCTTCCACCGAGGACTAGCGGTTTACAATGAGCAGTTCTTC	CATSFHRGLAVYNEQFF
TRBJ2-3	-	-	TRBV2	TGTGCCAGCGCGCTCTCGTCCCTGGACCCCGATACGCAGTATTTT	CASALSSLDPDTQYF
TRBJ2-5	TRBD2	few	TRBV10-1	TGCGCCAGCAGTGAGAATACGGCGGGGGATGGCGAGACCCAGTACTTC	CASSENTAGDGETQYF
TRBJ2-1	TRBD1	few	TRBV5-1	TGCGCCAGCAGCGCCTACAGGGGGCCCTACAATGAGCAGTTCTTC	CASSAYRGPYNEQFF
TRBJ1-5	-	few	TRBV12-3/TRBV12-4	TGTGCCAGCGGGTCAGCCCCCTACGCGAGTCAGCCCCAGCATTTT	CASGSAPYASQPQHF
TRBJ2-5	TRBD2	-	TRBV5-4	TGTGCCAGCAGCTCTAGCGGGGAAGAGACCCAGTACTTC	CASSSSGEETQYF
TRBJ2-2	-	-	TRBV20-1	TGCAGTGCTAGGGATGCCACCGGGGAGCTGTTTTTT	CSARDATGELFF